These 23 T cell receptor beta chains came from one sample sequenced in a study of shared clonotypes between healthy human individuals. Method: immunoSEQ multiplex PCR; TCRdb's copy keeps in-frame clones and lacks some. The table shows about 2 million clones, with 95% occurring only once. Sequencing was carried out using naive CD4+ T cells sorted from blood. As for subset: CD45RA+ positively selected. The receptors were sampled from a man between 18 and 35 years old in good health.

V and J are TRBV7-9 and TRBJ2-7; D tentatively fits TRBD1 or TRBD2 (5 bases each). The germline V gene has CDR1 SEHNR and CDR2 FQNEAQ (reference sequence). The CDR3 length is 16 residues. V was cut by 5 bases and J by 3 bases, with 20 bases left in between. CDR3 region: CASSPLAGTDFYEQYF. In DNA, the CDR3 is TGTGCCAGCAGCCCACTGGCCGGGACGGACTTCTACGAGCAGTACTTC.

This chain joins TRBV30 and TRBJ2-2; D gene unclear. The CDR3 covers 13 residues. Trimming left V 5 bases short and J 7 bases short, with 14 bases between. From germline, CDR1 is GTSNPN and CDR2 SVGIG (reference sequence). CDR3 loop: CAWAEGAFGELFF. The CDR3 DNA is TGTGCCTGGGCGGAAGGCGCTTTCGGGGAGCTGTTTTTT.

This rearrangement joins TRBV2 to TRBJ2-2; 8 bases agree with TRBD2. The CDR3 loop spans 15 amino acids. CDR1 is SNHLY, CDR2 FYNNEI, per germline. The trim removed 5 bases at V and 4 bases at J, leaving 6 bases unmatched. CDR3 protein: CASSRAGGPTGELFF. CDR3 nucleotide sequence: TGTGCCAGCAGTAGGGCGGGAGGACCCACCGGGGAGCTGTTTTTT.

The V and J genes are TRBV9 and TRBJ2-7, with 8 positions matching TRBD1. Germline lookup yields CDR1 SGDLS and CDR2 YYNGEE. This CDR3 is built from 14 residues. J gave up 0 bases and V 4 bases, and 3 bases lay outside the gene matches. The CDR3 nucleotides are TGTGCCAGCAGCCGGACAGGGAGCTCCTACGAGCAGTACTTC. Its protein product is CASSRTGSSYEQYF.

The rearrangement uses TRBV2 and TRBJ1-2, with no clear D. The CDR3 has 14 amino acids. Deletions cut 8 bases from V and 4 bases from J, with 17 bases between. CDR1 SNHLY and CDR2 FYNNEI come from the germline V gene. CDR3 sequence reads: CASGPDRGSYGYTF. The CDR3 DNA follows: TGTGCCAGCGGCCCAGATCGGGGTAGCTATGGCTACACCTTC. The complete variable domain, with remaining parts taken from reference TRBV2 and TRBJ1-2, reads EPEVTQTPSHQVTQMGQEVILRCVPISNHLYFYWYRQILGQKVEFLVSFYNNEISEKSEIFDDQFSVERPDGSNFTLKIRSTKLEDSAMYFCASGPDRGSYGYTFGSGTRLTVV.

The CDR3 DNA reads as TGTGCCAGCAGCTCGAGACAGGGGGCTTACGAGCAGTACTTC. Translated, it gives CASSSRQGAYEQYF. The chain employs TRBV7-8 and TRBJ2-7; 10 positions agree with TRBD1. Trimming removed 4 bases from V and 4 bases from J; junction bases left unmatched: 4. The V gene's germline CDR1 is SGHVS and CDR2 FQNEAQ. The CDR3 covers 14 residues.

In DNA, the CDR3 is TGTGCCTGGAGTAGGCAGACTAGCTCCTATAATTCACCCCTCCACTTT. Its translation: CAWSRQTSSYNSPLHF. The chain employs TRBV30 and TRBJ1-6; D is ambiguous. CDR3 size: 16 residues. Germline-derived CDR1 and CDR2 are GTSNPN and SVGIG (reference sequence). Trimming stripped 2 bases from V and 0 bases from J, with 11 bases between.

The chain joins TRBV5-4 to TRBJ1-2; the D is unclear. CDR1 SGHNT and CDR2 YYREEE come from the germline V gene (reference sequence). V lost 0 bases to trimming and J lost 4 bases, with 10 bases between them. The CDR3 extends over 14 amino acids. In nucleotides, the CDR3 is TGTGCCAGCAGCTTGGGACCCGACGGCTATGGCTACACCTTC. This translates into CASSLGPDGYGYTF.

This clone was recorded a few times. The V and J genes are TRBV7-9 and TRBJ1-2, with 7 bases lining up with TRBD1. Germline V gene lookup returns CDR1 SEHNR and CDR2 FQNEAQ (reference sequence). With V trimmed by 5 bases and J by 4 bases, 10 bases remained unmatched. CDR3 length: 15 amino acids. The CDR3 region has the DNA TGTGCCAGCAGCCAAACAGGGGTGAGAGGCTATGGCTACACCTTC. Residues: CASSQTGVRGYGYTF.

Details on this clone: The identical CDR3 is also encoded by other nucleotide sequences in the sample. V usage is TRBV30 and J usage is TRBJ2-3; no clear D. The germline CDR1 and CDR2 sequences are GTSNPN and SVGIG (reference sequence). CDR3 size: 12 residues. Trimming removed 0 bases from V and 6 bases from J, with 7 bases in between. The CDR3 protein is CAWSVLADTQYF. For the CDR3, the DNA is TGTGCCTGGAGTGTACTCGCCGATACGCAGTATTTT. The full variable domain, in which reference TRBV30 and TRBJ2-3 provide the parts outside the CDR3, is SQTIHQWPATLVQPVGSPLSLECTVEGTSNPNLYWYRQAAGRGLQLLFYSVGIGQISSEVPQNLSASRPQDRQFILSSKKLLLSDSGFYLCAWSVLADTQYFGPGTRLTVL.

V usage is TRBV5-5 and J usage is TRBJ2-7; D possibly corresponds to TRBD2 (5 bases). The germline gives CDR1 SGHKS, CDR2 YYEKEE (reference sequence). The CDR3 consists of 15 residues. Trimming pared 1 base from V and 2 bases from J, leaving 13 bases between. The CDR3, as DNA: TGTGCCAGCAGCTTGTCGGGGAGCTTGACCTACGAGCAGTACTTC. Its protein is CASSLSGSLTYEQYF.

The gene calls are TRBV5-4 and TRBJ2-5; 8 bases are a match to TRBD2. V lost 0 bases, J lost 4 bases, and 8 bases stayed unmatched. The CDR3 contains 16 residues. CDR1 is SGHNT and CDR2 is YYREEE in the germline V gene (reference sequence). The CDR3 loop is CASSLALAGTGETQYF. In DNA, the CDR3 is TGTGCCAGCAGCTTGGCATTAGCGGGAACGGGAGAGACCCAGTACTTC.

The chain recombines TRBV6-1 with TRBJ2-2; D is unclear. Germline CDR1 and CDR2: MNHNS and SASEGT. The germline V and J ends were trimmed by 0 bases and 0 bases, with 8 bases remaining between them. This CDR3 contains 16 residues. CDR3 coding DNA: TGTGCCAGCAGTGAAGCACTAACAGCGAACACCGGGGAGCTGTTTTTT. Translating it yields CASSEALTANTGELFF.

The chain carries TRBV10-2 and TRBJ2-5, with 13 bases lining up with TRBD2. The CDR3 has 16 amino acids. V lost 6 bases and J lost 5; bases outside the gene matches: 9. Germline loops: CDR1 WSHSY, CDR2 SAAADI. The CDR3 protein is CASRPPGLAGSETQYF. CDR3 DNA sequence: TGCGCCAGCAGGCCTCCGGGACTAGCGGGGAGCGAGACCCAGTACTTC.

This CDR3 reads CASSLGSRPDNEQFF. CDR3 bases: TGCGCCAGCAGCTTGGGATCCCGGCCGGACAATGAGCAGTTCTTC. This chain connects TRBV5-1 to TRBJ2-1, with no clear D. Trimming took 0 bases from V and 5 from J, leaving 12 bases between them. Per the germline V gene, CDR1 is SGHRS and CDR2 is YFSETQ. CDR3 length equals 15 residues. Using reference TRBV5-1 and TRBJ2-1 for the parts outside the CDR3, the full variable domain is KAGVTQTPRYLIKTRGQQVTLSCSPISGHRSVSWYQQTPGQGLQFLFEYFSETQRNKGNFPGRFSGRQFSNSRSEMNVSTLELGDSALYLCASSLGSRPDNEQFFGPGTRLTVL.

The CDR3 DNA reads TGTGCCAGCAACTACAGGGCTAACTATGGCTACACCTTC. Protein sequence: CASNYRANYGYTF. The chain recombines TRBV2 with TRBJ1-2; D perhaps matches TRBD1 (6 bases). The CDR3 has 13 residues. V was shortened by 7 bases and J by 0 bases, with 9 bases between the two germline ends. Germline V gives CDR1 SNHLY, CDR2 FYNNEI. The full variable domain, rest sourced from reference TRBV2 and TRBJ1-2, is EPEVTQTPSHQVTQMGQEVILRCVPISNHLYFYWYRQILGQKVEFLVSFYNNEISEKSEIFDDQFSVERPDGSNFTLKIRSTKLEDSAMYFCASNYRANYGYTFGSGTRLTVV.

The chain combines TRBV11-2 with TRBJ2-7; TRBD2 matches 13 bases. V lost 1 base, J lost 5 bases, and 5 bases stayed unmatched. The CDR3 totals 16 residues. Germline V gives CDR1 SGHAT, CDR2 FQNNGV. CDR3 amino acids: CASSLVGLAGRNEQYF. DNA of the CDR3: TGTGCCAGCAGCTTAGTGGGACTAGCGGGAAGAAACGAGCAGTACTTC.

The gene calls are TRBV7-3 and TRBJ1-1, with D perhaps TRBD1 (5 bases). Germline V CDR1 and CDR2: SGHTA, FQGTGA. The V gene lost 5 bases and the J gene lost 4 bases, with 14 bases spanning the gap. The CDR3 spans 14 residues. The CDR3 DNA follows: TGTGCCAGCAGCCCGGGGGGTGCGGGCACTGAAGCTTTCTTT. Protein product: CASSPGGAGTEAFF.

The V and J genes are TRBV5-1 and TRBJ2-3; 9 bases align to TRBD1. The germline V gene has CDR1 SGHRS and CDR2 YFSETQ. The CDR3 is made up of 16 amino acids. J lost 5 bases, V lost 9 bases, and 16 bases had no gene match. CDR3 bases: TGCGCCACTTCGTCATCCGGGACAGGGATTAAAGATACGCAGTATTTT. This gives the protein CATSSSGTGIKDTQYF. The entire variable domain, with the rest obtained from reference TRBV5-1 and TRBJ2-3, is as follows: KAGVTQTPRYLIKTRGQQVTLSCSPISGHRSVSWYQQTPGQGLQFLFEYFSETQRNKGNFPGRFSGRQFSNSRSEMNVSTLELGDSALYLCATSSSGTGIKDTQYFGPGTRLTVL.

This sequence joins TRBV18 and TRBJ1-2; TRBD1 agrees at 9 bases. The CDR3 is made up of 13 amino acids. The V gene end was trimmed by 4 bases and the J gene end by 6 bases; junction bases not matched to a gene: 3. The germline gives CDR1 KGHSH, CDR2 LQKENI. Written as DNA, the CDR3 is TGTGCCAGCTCACTAGGGACAGGGAATGGCTACACCTTC. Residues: CASSLGTGNGYTF.

CDR3 sequence reads: CASSLGNRAGEAFF. The CDR3 nucleotides read TGTGCCAGCAGTTTAGGGAACAGGGCGGGTGAAGCTTTCTTT. The gene calls are TRBV28 and TRBJ1-1, with D possibly TRBD1 on 6 matching bases. Germline V lookup: CDR1 MDHEN, CDR2 SYDVKM. V was shortened by 2 bases and J by 7 bases, with 14 bases between the two germline ends. The CDR3 covers 14 residues.

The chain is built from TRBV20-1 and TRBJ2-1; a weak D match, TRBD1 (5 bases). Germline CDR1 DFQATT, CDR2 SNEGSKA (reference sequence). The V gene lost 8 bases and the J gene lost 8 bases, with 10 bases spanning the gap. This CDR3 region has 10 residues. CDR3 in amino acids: CSPRADEQFF. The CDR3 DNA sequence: TGCAGTCCCAGGGCCGATGAGCAGTTCTTC.

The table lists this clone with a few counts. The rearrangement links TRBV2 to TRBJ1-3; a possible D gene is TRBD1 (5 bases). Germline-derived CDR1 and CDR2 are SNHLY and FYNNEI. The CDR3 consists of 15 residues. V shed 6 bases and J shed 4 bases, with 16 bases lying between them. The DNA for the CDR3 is TGTGCCAGCAGGGCCGGGACGCGGGAGGGAAACACCATATATTTT. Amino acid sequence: CASRAGTREGNTIYF.